This T cell receptor beta chain was captured in a study of T cell responses to AZD1222 COVID-19 vaccine. V was trimmed by 5 bases and J by 6 bases, leaving 16 bases between them. Germline loops: CDR1 MNHEY, CDR2 SMNVEV (reference sequence). The CDR3 has 14 residues. Measured with immunoSEQ multiplex PCR; TCRdb has only the in-frame clones, and not every one. This sample yields roughly 140,000 clones, of which roughly 90% are seen a single time; 3.2% belongs to the top ten. The chain carries TRBV27 and TRBJ1-1; weak D call: TRBD1 (6 bases). This TCR was recovered from an adult who received the AZD1222 COVID-19 vaccine. The sample in question was peripheral blood, obtained 28 days after the second AZD1222 dose. The CDR3 DNA reads as TGTGCCAGCAGTCCGCAGGGGAGAAGCGCTGAAGCTTTCTTT. It encodes CASSPQGRSAEAFF.